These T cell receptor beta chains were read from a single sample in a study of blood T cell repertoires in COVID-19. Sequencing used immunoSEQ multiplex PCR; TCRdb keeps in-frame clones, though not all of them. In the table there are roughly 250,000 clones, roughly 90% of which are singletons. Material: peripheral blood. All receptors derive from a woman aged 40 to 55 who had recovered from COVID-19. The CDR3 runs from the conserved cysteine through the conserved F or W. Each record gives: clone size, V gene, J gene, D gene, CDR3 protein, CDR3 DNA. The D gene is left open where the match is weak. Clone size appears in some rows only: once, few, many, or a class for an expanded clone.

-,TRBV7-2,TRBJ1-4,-,CASSVSGSPWEKLFF,TGTGCCAGCAGCGTCTCAGGGTCCCCCTGGGAAAAACTGTTTTTT
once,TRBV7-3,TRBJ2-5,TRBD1,CASSLGFGQGGSEETQYF,TGTGCCAGCAGCTTAGGATTCGGACAGGGTGGTTCGGAAGAGACCCAGTACTTC
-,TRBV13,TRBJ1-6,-,CASSLAARGNSPLHF,TGTGCCAGCAGCTTAGCGGCGAGGGGGAATTCACCCCTCCACTTT
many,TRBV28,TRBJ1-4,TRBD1,CASSLRQGNLEKLFF,TGTGCCAGCAGTCTTAGACAGGGGAATTTGGAAAAACTGTTTTTT
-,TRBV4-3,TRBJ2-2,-,CASSLGSGTGELFF,TGCGCCAGCAGCCTTGGTAGCGGTACCGGGGAGCTGTTTTTT
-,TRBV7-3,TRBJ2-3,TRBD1,CASSLTGTGTRADTQYF,TGTGCCAGCAGCTTAACAGGGACAGGTACTAGGGCAGATACGCAGTATTTT
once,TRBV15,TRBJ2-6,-,CATSRVRSSGANVLTF,TGTGCCACCAGCAGAGTTCGGAGCTCTGGGGCCAACGTCCTGACTTTC
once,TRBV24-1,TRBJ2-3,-,CATSDSGTDTQYF,TGTGCCACCAGTGACTCCGGGACAGATACGCAGTATTTT
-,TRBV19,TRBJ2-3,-,CASSIVAFTDTQYF,TGTGCCAGTAGTATAGTGGCTTTCACAGATACGCAGTATTTT
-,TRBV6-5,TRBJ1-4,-,CASSLRVREKLFF,TGTGCCAGCAGTTTGAGGGTTCGGGAAAAACTGTTTTTT
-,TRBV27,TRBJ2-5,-,CASSFLFRGYQETQYF,TGTGCCAGCAGCTTCCTCTTTCGGGGGTACCAAGAGACCCAGTACTTC
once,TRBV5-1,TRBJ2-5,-,CASSLEVGVAAQETQYF,TGCGCCAGCAGCTTGGAGGTTGGGGTAGCGGCCCAAGAGACCCAGTACTTC
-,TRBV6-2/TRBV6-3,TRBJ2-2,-,CASSYVRAMNTGELFF,TGTGCCAGCAGTTACGTCAGGGCCATGAACACCGGGGAGCTGTTTTTT
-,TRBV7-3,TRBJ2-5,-,CASSSRDSETQYF,TGTGCCAGCAGCTCCCGGGACTCCGAGACCCAGTACTTC
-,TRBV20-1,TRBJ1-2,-,CSASGWQGYGGYTF,TGCAGTGCTAGTGGGTGGCAGGGCTACGGTGGCTACACCTTC
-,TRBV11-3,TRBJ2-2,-,CASSLDQAGTGELFF,TGTGCCAGCAGCTTAGATCAAGCAGGGACCGGGGAGCTGTTTTTT
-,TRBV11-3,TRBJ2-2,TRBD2,CASSSSGRPPGELFF,TGTGCCAGCAGCTCCAGCGGGAGGCCCCCCGGGGAGCTGTTTTTT
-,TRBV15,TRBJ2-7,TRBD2,CATSRDGGISYEQYF,TGTGCCACCAGCAGAGACGGGGGGATCTCCTACGAGCAGTACTTC
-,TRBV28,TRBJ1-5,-,CASSLGASGNQPQHF,TGTGCCAGCAGTTTAGGGGCATCGGGCAATCAGCCCCAGCATTTT
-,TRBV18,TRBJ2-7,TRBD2,CASTRDYGYEQYF,TGTGCCAGCACCCGGGACTACGGCTACGAGCAGTACTTC
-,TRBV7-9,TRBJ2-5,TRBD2,CASRPRGGQDRTETQYF,TGTGCCAGCAGGCCCCGGGGGGGGCAGGACCGGACGGAGACCCAGTACTTC
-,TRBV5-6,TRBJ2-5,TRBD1,CASSYRQGQETQYF,TGTGCCAGCAGCTACCGACAGGGGCAAGAGACCCAGTACTTC
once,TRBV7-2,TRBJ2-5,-,CASSPPRLLHPETQYF,TGTGCCAGCAGCCCCCCACGACTACTCCATCCGGAGACCCAGTACTTC
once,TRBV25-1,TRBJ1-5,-,CASSAGVSNQPQHF,TGTGCCAGCAGTGCCGGAGTTAGCAATCAGCCCCAGCATTTT
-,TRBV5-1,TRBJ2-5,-,CASRVDIQETQYF,TGCGCCAGCAGAGTAGACATCCAAGAGACCCAGTACTTC
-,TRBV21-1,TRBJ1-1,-,CASIRRVTGGLSKGTEAFF,TGTGCCAGCATCAGGCGGGTGACAGGGGGCTTGAGTAAAGGCACTGAAGCTTTCTTT
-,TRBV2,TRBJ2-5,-,CASSEEGGMQETQYF,TGTGCCAGCAGTGAAGAGGGCGGGATGCAAGAGACCCAGTACTTC